Described below is a single T cell receptor (beta chain) sequence and its context. Its target is unknown. CDR1 and CDR2 (germline): SGHRS, YFSETQ. V lost 3 bases and J 0 bases, leaving 15 bases between the germline ends. The length of the CDR3 is 16 residues. This sample was taken from a study of cytomegalovirus exposure and HLA in healthy donors. Points from the study as a whole: Common viral pathogens seemed, in a later analysis, to connect with several of the most significant clusters. The HLA-A and HLA-B alleles of most subjects were reportedly predicted accurately from TCR beta sequences. The study found most TCR sequences rare, yet found some public TCRs in many donors.

Whereas donors were nominally healthy upon sampling, unrecorded immune exposures were probable. The PCR used 60 Vbeta and 13 Jbeta primers. Profiled with immunoSEQ multiplex PCR; TCRdb holds only in-frame clones, not every one. The sample includes 130,000 or so clones, more than 80% seen only once; the top ten take about 6.7%. Sequences were obtained from PBMCs. This chain connects TRBV5-1 to TRBJ1-1; no firm D call. This receptor was identified in a woman aged 25 to 39 in good health and CMV-seropositive. Written as DNA, the CDR3 is TGCGCCAGCAGCTCGGGGATTGGCTCCATGAACACTGAAGCTTTCTTT. It translates to CASSSGIGSMNTEAFF.